The entry below gives a single T cell receptor (beta chain) sequence along with its context. Trimming pared 0 bases from V and 6 bases from J, leaving 21 bases between. CDR3 length: 17 residues. Germline CDR1 SGHNT, CDR2 YYREEE (reference sequence). These data originate in a study of blood T cell repertoires in COVID-19. Across the whole study: Acute and convalescent COVID-19 specimens originated in the United States, Italy and Spain. T cells, B-cell-depleted T cells, or PBMCs supplied cDNA or gDNA.

In the authors' methods: Nucleated cell number was recorded as an estimate derived from reference gene primer amplification. Data came from immunoSEQ multiplex PCR; TCRdb stores just in-frame clones and leaves some out. V and J calls and clone size follow that table, whereas D and trimming were derived from the DNA. The sample includes 90,000 to 150,000 clones, around 88% of them seen just once. The TCR comes from a woman aged 50 to 65 with active or convalescent COVID-19. The genes are TRBV5-4 and TRBJ1-2; the D is unclear. Sequenced material: peripheral blood. The CDR3 nucleotides are TGTGCCAGCAGCTTGGTGACACTCCAACCGGGGTCGGATGGCTACACCTTC. This translates into CASSLVTLQPGSDGYTF.